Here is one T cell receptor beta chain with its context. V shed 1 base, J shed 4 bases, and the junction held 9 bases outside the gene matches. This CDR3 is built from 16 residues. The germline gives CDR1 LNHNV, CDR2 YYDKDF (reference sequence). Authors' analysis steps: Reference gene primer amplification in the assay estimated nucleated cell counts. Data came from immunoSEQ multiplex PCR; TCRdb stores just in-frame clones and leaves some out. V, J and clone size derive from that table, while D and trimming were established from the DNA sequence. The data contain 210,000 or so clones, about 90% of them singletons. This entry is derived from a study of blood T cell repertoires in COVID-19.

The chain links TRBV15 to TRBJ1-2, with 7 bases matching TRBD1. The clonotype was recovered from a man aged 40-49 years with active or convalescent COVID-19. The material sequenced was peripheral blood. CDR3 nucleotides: TGTGCCACCAGCAGAGGACAGGGCACGCTCGGCTATGGCTACACCTTC. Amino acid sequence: CATSRGQGTLGYGYTF.